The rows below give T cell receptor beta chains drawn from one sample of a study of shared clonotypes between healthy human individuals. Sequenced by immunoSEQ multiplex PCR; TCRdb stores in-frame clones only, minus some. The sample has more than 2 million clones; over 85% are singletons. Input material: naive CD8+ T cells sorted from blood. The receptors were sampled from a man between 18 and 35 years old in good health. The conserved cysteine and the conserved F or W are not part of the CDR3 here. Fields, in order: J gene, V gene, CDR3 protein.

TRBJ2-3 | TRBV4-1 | ASRSRPSSTFTDTQY
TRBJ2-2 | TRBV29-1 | SSSGGTGNTGELF
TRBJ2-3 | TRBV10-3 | AISELAGGSTDTQY
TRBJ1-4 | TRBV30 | AWQGGGNNEKLF
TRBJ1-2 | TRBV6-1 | ASSDWTGNYGYT
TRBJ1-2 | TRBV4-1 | ASSLPGTYGYT
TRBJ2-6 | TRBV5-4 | AITRGWDSKYSGANVLT
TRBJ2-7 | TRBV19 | ASSWREGSSYEQY
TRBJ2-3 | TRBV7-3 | ASSLIGGDTQY
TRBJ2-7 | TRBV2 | ASSETPHSDEQY
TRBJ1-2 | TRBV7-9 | ASSLEGLWYYGYT
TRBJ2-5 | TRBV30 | AWSIPWTYQETQY
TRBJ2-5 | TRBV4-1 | ASSLLGGVATQY
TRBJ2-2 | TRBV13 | ASSLQGAHGGELF
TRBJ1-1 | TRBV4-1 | ASSQVSGGDTEAF
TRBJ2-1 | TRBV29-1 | SVEIRGQEYNEQF
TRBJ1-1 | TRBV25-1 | ASSIGTEAF
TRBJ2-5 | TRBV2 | ASSEAWGLQETQY
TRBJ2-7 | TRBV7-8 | ASSLFLSGSYEQY